These 32 T cell receptor beta chains originate from one sample sequenced in a study of blood T cell repertoires in COVID-19. Sequencing was performed with immunoSEQ multiplex PCR; in TCRdb, only in-frame clones are kept and a portion is missing. The table records roughly 200,000 clones, less than 80% of them present only once. The specimen was peripheral blood. The source of these receptors is a man aged 50 to 59 who had recovered from COVID-19.

This chain uses TRBV27 with TRBJ2-5; D is uncertain. The V gene lost 5 bases and the J gene lost 4 bases, with 5 bases spanning the gap. The CDR3 runs to 11 residues. The germline V gene has CDR1 MNHEY and CDR2 SMNVEV (reference sequence). CDR3 residues: CASSTGETQYF. CDR3 DNA sequence: TGTGCCAGCAGTACGGGAGAGACCCAGTACTTC.

This clone was counted a few times. The chain couples TRBV4-2 to TRBJ1-4, with 9 bases fitting TRBD1. The CDR3 is made up of 20 amino acids. Per the germline V gene, CDR1 is LGHNA and CDR2 is YNFKEQ. Germline trimming cut 0 bases from V and 1 base from J; bases unmatched to any gene: 12. CDR3 amino acids: CASSQDSGTGNGRTNEKLFF. The CDR3 nucleotides are TGTGCCAGCAGCCAAGACTCCGGGACAGGGAACGGTCGAACTAATGAAAAACTGTTTTTT.

The V call is TRBV10-3, the J call TRBJ2-3; 9 nucleotides line up with TRBD2. There are 13 residues in the CDR3. The germline V gene encodes CDR1 ENHRY and CDR2 SYGVKD. The V and J ends lost 10 bases and 5 bases, in that order; junction bases with no gene match: 7. The chain's CDR3 is CATSSGNGDTQYF. The CDR3 DNA follows: TGTGCCACCTCTAGCGGGAATGGAGATACGCAGTATTTT.

The chain employs TRBV3-1 (or the pseudogene TRBV3-2) and TRBJ2-5; 9 positions match TRBD2. There are 17 residues in the CDR3. CDR1 and CDR2 (germline): LGHDT, YNNKEL (reference sequence). V lost 4 bases to trimming and J lost 5 bases; unmatched junction nucleotides: 14. The CDR3 coding sequence is TGTGCCAGCAGCCTCACAGCAGGCGGGGGGGATCTCGAGACCCAGTACTTC. Residues: CASSLTAGGGDLETQYF.

The V gene is TRBV6-6, the J gene TRBJ2-3, with a weak D call TRBD2 (5 bases). CDR1 is MNHNY, CDR2 SVGAGI, per germline (reference sequence). Trimming pared 9 bases from V and 2 bases from J, leaving 18 bases between. The CDR3 length is 15 residues. CDR3 residues: CASHWVGGPTDTQYF. In DNA form, the CDR3 reads TGTGCCAGTCACTGGGTGGGCGGGCCCACAGATACGCAGTATTTT.

The V and J genes are TRBV5-4 and TRBJ2-3; 9 positions match TRBD2. V shed 1 base, J shed 2 bases, and the junction held 5 bases outside the gene matches. The CDR3 totals 16 residues. In germline, CDR1 is SGHNT, CDR2 YYREEE (reference sequence). This CDR3 reads CASSLRLAALTDTQYF. The DNA for the CDR3 is TGTGCCAGCAGCTTGCGACTAGCGGCCCTCACAGATACGCAGTATTTT.

J is TRBJ1-2 and V is TRBV19; no reliable D call. V lost 7 bases and J 5 bases, leaving 14 bases between the germline ends. The CDR3 runs 13 residues. Germline lookup yields CDR1 LNHDA and CDR2 SQIVND (reference sequence). The CDR3: CASNPPGSYGYTF. The CDR3 bases are TGTGCCAGTAACCCGCCAGGTTCTTATGGCTACACCTTC.

The chain is built from TRBV6-2 or TRBV6-3 and TRBJ2-7; no definite D call. This CDR3 has 13 amino acids. Germline loops: CDR1 MNHEY, CDR2 SVGEGT. V lost 2 bases and J 1 base, leaving 6 bases between the germline ends. CDR3 DNA sequence: TGTGCCAGCAGTTACGCAGATTCCTACGAGCAGTACTTC. It yields the protein CASSYADSYEQYF.

The chain joins TRBV6-1 to TRBJ2-1; D possibly corresponds to TRBD2 (6 bases). The CDR3 sequence is 14 residues long. V lost 2 bases, J lost 9 bases, and 14 bases lay in between. CDR1 and CDR2 (germline): MNHNS, SASEGT. The CDR3 DNA reads as TGTGCCAGCAGTGAAAACCTAGCGATGAGTGAGCAGTTCTTC. Amino acids: CASSENLAMSEQFF.

V and J are TRBV5-1 and TRBJ2-7; no clear D. Looked up from germline, CDR1 is SGHRS and CDR2 is YFSETQ. V was trimmed by 1 base and J by 5 bases, leaving 7 bases between them. The CDR3 length is 12 residues. The CDR3 sequence is CASSLRGDEQYF. The CDR3 DNA reads TGCGCCAGCAGCTTGCGAGGAGACGAGCAGTACTTC.

The chain employs TRBV5-1 and TRBJ2-3; 8 bases fit TRBD2. J was trimmed by 0 bases and V by 5 bases; bases with no gene match: 8. Germline V gene sequence: CDR1 SGHRS, CDR2 YFSETQ. The CDR3 totals 16 residues. The CDR3 protein is CASRYNLAGSTDTQYF. DNA of the CDR3: TGCGCCAGCAGATACAATTTAGCGGGGAGCACAGATACGCAGTATTTT.

This rearrangement joins TRBV24-1 to TRBJ1-1; 7 bases map to TRBD1. The germline V gene encodes CDR1 KGHDR and CDR2 SFDVKD. The CDR3 has 15 residues. Losses at the gene ends were 4 bases for V and 3 bases for J; bases not matched to a gene: 7. The chain's CDR3 is CATSDVTGSDTEAFF. The CDR3 bases are TGTGCCACCAGTGACGTGACAGGGTCTGACACTGAAGCTTTCTTT.

The rearrangement joins TRBV7-8 to TRBJ2-5, with 12 bases matching TRBD2. The CDR3 has 19 amino acids. V dropped 0 bases and J dropped 4; count of bases not matched to a gene: 12. Germline V gives CDR1 SGHVS, CDR2 FQNEAQ. For the CDR3, the DNA is TGTGCCAGCAGCTTAGCATTGGCTAGCGGGAGGGGGGTAGGAGAGACCCAGTACTTC. Amino acid sequence: CASSLALASGRGVGETQYF.

The CDR3 coding sequence is TGTGCCAGCAGCCAAAATCAGGGGACAAACACCATATATTTT. As protein: CASSQNQGTNTIYF. The chain employs TRBV11-2 and TRBJ1-3; maybe TRBD1 (6 bases). V shed 5 bases and J shed 6 bases, with 14 bases lying between them. The CDR3 consists of 14 residues. The germline CDR1 and CDR2 sequences are SGHAT and FQNNGV.

The genes are TRBV7-9 and TRBJ2-7; maybe TRBD1 (5 bases). The CDR3 is 13 amino acids. Trimming took 5 bases from V and 2 from J, leaving 10 bases between them. The germline gives CDR1 SEHNR, CDR2 FQNEAQ (reference sequence). Here the CDR3 DNA reads TGTGCCAGCAGCGTGACAGTGACCTACGAGCAGTACTTC. Translated, it gives CASSVTVTYEQYF.

The rearrangement links TRBV7-9 to TRBJ2-2; TRBD2 matches at 11 bases. Germline V gene lookup returns CDR1 SEHNR and CDR2 FQNEAQ (reference sequence). Trimming cost V 3 bases and J 4 bases; bases outside gene matches: 1. This CDR3 is 15 amino acids long. In DNA form, the CDR3 reads TGTGCCAGCAGCTTCGGGACTAGCGGCACCGGGGAGCTGTTTTTT. Protein product: CASSFGTSGTGELFF.

This clone was found a few times. The J gene is TRBJ1-3, the V gene TRBV5-4; 7 nucleotides align to TRBD1. This CDR3 region has 16 residues. The junction had 9 bases not matched to a gene; V was cut back by 4 bases and J by 2 bases. Germline CDR1 reads SGHNT; CDR2 reads YYREEE (reference sequence). The CDR3 sequence is CASSPRLGTAGNTIYF. The CDR3 DNA follows: TGTGCCAGCAGCCCGAGGCTTGGGACAGCTGGAAACACCATATATTTT. The complete variable domain, with remaining parts taken from reference TRBV5-4 and TRBJ1-3, reads ETGVTQSPTHLIKTRGQQVTLRCSSQSGHNTVSWYQQALGQGPQFIFQYYREEENGRGNFPPRFSGLQFPNYSSELNVNALELDDSALYLCASSPRLGTAGNTIYFGEGSWLTVV.

The gene calls are TRBV6-1 and TRBJ1-1; TRBD1 is a possible D gene (5 bases). V gave up 1 base and J gave up 10 bases, with 19 bases separating them. This CDR3 spans 15 amino acids. Looked up from germline, CDR1 is MNHNS and CDR2 is SASEGT. In DNA, the CDR3 is TGTGCCAGCAGTGAAGAATCGGGGGAGTTAATACGAGCTTTCTTT. It encodes CASSEESGELIRAFF.

The chain uses TRBV5-1 and TRBJ2-1, with TRBD2 identical over 15 bases. Trimming took 2 bases from V and 10 from J; bases not matched to a gene: 4. Germline V gene lookup returns CDR1 SGHRS and CDR2 YFSETQ. The CDR3 has 15 amino acids. The CDR3 region is CASSFSGTSGREQFF. As DNA, the CDR3 is TGCGCCAGCAGCTTTTCCGGGACTAGCGGGAGGGAGCAGTTCTTC.

The chain recombines TRBV10-3 with TRBJ2-5, with 7 bases lining up with TRBD2. Trimming at V came to 6 bases and at J to 1 base, leaving 5 bases not matched to a gene. Germline V gene lookup returns CDR1 ENHRY and CDR2 SYGVKD. This CDR3 is 14 amino acids long. In nucleotides, the CDR3 is TGTGCCATCAGAACGGGACTAACCCAAGAGACCCAGTACTTC. It encodes CAIRTGLTQETQYF.

The chain recombines TRBV9 with TRBJ2-2; 9 nucleotides line up with TRBD1. This CDR3 is 18 amino acids long. Germline CDR1 is SGDLS and CDR2 is YYNGEE. V dropped 1 base and J dropped 5; count of bases not matched to a gene: 12. The CDR3 nucleotides are TGTGCCAGCAGCGTATCGGCAATACACAGGGGGCCAACCGGGGAGCTGTTTTTT. Protein sequence: CASSVSAIHRGPTGELFF.

V usage is TRBV24-1 and J usage is TRBJ2-3; 8 bases align to TRBD2. This CDR3 region has 16 residues. Germline V CDR1 and CDR2: KGHDR, SFDVKD. V was clipped by 4 bases and J by 6 bases; unmatched bases: 11. CDR3 DNA sequence: TGTGCCACCAGTGAGGGGAAAGCGGGAGTTAGGGATACGCAGTATTTT. Protein: CATSEGKAGVRDTQYF.

This clone was seen only a few times. V gene TRBV30 combines with J gene TRBJ1-5; no clear D. In germline, CDR1 is GTSNPN, CDR2 SVGIG (reference sequence). The CDR3 loop spans 16 amino acids. V dropped 0 bases and J dropped 0 bases, with 12 bases sitting between them. Here the CDR3 reads CAWSVNLGSSNQPQHF. DNA of the CDR3: TGTGCCTGGAGTGTTAATTTAGGGAGTAGCAATCAGCCCCAGCATTTT.

This chain links TRBV12-3 or TRBV12-4 with TRBJ1-2; tentatively, D is TRBD1 (5 bases). The CDR3 covers 11 residues. V was cut by 7 bases and J by 8 bases, with 11 bases left in between. CDR3 loop: CASKGYKGYTF. DNA of the CDR3: TGTGCCAGCAAGGGGTATAAGGGCTACACCTTC.

The gene calls are TRBV27 and TRBJ2-2, with D possibly TRBD1 on 5 matching bases. The CDR3 runs to 17 residues. The V gene's germline CDR1 is MNHEY and CDR2 SMNVEV (reference sequence). Trimming removed 3 bases from V and 0 bases from J, with 14 bases in between. The CDR3: CASSLVRVGPNTGELFF. The CDR3 region has the DNA TGTGCCAGCAGTTTGGTCAGGGTGGGTCCGAACACCGGGGAGCTGTTTTTT.

J is TRBJ2-7 and V is TRBV9; TRBD2 matches 7 bases. This CDR3 spans 14 amino acids. V was pared by 3 bases and J by 0 bases, with 3 bases of the junction left unmatched. CDR1 SGDLS and CDR2 YYNGEE come from the germline V gene. The CDR3 loop is CASSARDYSYEQYF. The CDR3 DNA follows: TGTGCCAGCAGCGCCCGGGACTACTCCTACGAGCAGTACTTC.

This chain uses TRBV19 with TRBJ2-1; 7 bases match TRBD1. The germline CDR1 and CDR2 sequences are LNHDA and SQIVND (reference sequence). The V gene end was trimmed by 9 bases and the J gene end by 10 bases; junction bases not matched to a gene: 6. The CDR3 runs 11 residues. The CDR3 here is CASTGTVEQFF. The CDR3 nucleotides are TGTGCCAGCACCGGGACAGTCGAGCAGTTCTTC.

This clone was counted only a few times. The CDR3 here is CASSPQGRGEQFF. The CDR3 region has the DNA TGCGCCAGCAGTCCACAGGGTCGGGGCGAGCAGTTCTTC. V gene TRBV23-1 combines with J gene TRBJ2-1, with TRBD1 as a possible D gene (6 bases). TRBV23-1 is designated an ORF whose function remains uncertain. The V end was cut by 4 bases, the J end by 10 bases, with 14 bases between. This CDR3 comprises 13 residues.

This clone was recorded a few times. The V gene is TRBV27, the J gene TRBJ2-7, with TRBD2 as a possible D gene (5 bases). V shed 6 bases and J shed 7 bases, with 16 bases lying between them. Germline CDR1 MNHEY, CDR2 SMNVEV (reference sequence). The CDR3 has 13 residues. The CDR3 sequence: CASRKTSTWEQYF. Written as DNA, the CDR3 is TGTGCCAGCAGGAAAACTAGTACATGGGAGCAGTACTTC.

The chain employs TRBV5-4 and TRBJ2-3; TRBD2 matches 7 bases. V lost 4 bases and J lost 4; bases outside the gene matches: 12. CDR3 length: 16 amino acids. Germline V gene data show CDR1 as SGHNT and CDR2 as YYREEE (reference sequence). CDR3 protein: CASSRELGLVADTQYF. The CDR3 DNA sequence: TGTGCCAGCAGCCGGGAGTTAGGACTAGTAGCAGATACGCAGTATTTT.

About this clone: The same CDR3 also results from other DNA sequences found in this sample. The rearrangement uses TRBV5-1 and TRBJ2-2; TRBD2 agrees at 7 bases. Trimming took 0 bases from V and 1 from J; bases not matched to a gene: 0. The CDR3 is 15 residues long. Germline loops: CDR1 SGHRS, CDR2 YFSETQ. The CDR3 here is CASSLAGGNTGELFF. CDR3 coding DNA: TGCGCCAGCAGCTTGGCGGGGGGGAACACCGGGGAGCTGTTTTTT.

CDR3 in amino acids: CSVDNLSSNTEAFF. DNA for the CDR3: TGCAGCGTTGATAATCTGAGTTCGAACACTGAAGCTTTCTTT. The chain employs TRBV29-1 and TRBJ1-1; D remains unclear. The CDR3 has 14 residues. V lost 3 bases and J lost 1, with 12 bases in between. Germline lookup yields CDR1 SQVTM and CDR2 ANQGSEA.